The 32 T cell receptor beta chains below were found in one sample sequenced in a study of T cells and copy number aberrations in small-cell lung cancer. Sequencing used immunoSEQ multiplex PCR; TCRdb keeps in-frame clones, though not all of them. Of 2,400 or so clones in the sample, approximately 82% are singletons; the top ten hold 5% to 6.5%. The sequenced sample consisted of normal tissue next to the tumor. The receptor set was obtained from a woman aged 45-59 years with small cell lung cancer.

The chain links TRBV2 to TRBJ1-4; 9 bases map to TRBD1. After removal of 7 bases from V and 4 bases from J, the junction contained 7 bases not matched to a gene. This CDR3 region has 15 residues. The germline CDR1 and CDR2 sequences are SNHLY and FYNNEI. CDR3 protein: CASNSQGAVNEKLFF. Here the CDR3 DNA reads TGTGCCAGCAACTCACAGGGGGCGGTTAATGAAAAACTGTTTTTT. The full variable domain, completed using reference TRBV2 and TRBJ1-4, is EPEVTQTPSHQVTQMGQEVILRCVPISNHLYFYWYRQILGQKVEFLVSFYNNEISEKSEIFDDQFSVERPDGSNFTLKIRSTKLEDSAMYFCASNSQGAVNEKLFFGSGTQLSVL.

The CDR3 spells CASSFRWTTDTQYF. CDR3 in DNA: TGTGCCAGCAGCTTCCGATGGACCACAGATACGCAGTATTTT. This rearrangement joins TRBV9 to TRBJ2-3; D is uncertain. The V end was cut by 4 bases, the J end by 2 bases, with 11 bases between. The CDR3 spans 14 residues. Per the germline V gene, CDR1 is SGDLS and CDR2 is YYNGEE.

The gene calls are TRBV7-9 and TRBJ1-1, with D tentatively TRBD1 (5 bases). The CDR3 is 14 amino acids. The germline V and J ends were trimmed by 5 bases and 0 bases, with 10 bases remaining between them. CDR1 and CDR2 (germline): SEHNR, FQNEAQ (reference sequence). CDR3 bases: TGTGCCAGCAGCGCGACAGTCATGAACACTGAAGCTTTCTTT. Amino acid sequence: CASSATVMNTEAFF.

This clone has only a few counts. The sample has other DNA sequences that encode this CDR3 too. V is TRBV2 and J is TRBJ1-4, with D unclear. This CDR3 has 13 residues. Germline CDR1 SNHLY, CDR2 FYNNEI. Trimming removed 1 base at V and 7 bases at J, with 7 bases between. This CDR3 is CASSEEGIEKLFF. Written as DNA, the CDR3 is TGTGCCAGCAGTGAAGAGGGAATTGAAAAACTGTTTTTT. Filled out from reference TRBV2 and TRBJ1-4, the complete variable domain reads EPEVTQTPSHQVTQMGQEVILRCVPISNHLYFYWYRQILGQKVEFLVSFYNNEISEKSEIFDDQFSVERPDGSNFTLKIRSTKLEDSAMYFCASSEEGIEKLFFGSGTQLSVL.

The gene calls are TRBV28 and TRBJ1-2, with 10 bases aligning to TRBD1. With V trimmed by 8 bases and J by 5 bases, 8 bases remained unmatched. CDR3 length: 14 residues. Germline CDR1 reads MDHEN; CDR2 reads SYDVKM. CDR3 DNA sequence: TGTGCCAGCGGTCTGGACAGGGGGGATTATGGCTACACCTTC. Translation: CASGLDRGDYGYTF.

This clone was seen more than once but under ten times. The chain has TRBV19 and TRBJ1-2; TRBD1 is a possible D gene (5 bases). The CDR3 totals 9 residues. From germline, CDR1 is LNHDA and CDR2 SQIVND (reference sequence). V shed 9 bases and J shed 7 bases, with 6 bases lying between them. CDR3 bases: TGTGCCAGCGGGGGTGGCTACACCTTC. As protein: CASGGGYTF.

The CDR3 spells CASSLRDTVNTEAFF. CDR3 nucleotides: TGTGCCAGCTCCTTACGGGACACCGTCAACACTGAAGCTTTCTTT. The rearrangement uses TRBV2 and TRBJ1-1; the D gene is possibly TRBD1 (6 bases). The CDR3 has 15 amino acids. Trimming removed 8 bases at V and 2 bases at J, with 18 bases between. The V gene's germline CDR1 is SNHLY and CDR2 FYNNEI.

The chain employs TRBV19 and TRBJ2-5; D may be TRBD2 (6 bases). Deletions cut 4 bases from V and 5 bases from J, with 17 bases between. Germline V gives CDR1 LNHDA, CDR2 SQIVND (reference sequence). The CDR3 runs 15 residues. The CDR3 DNA reads as TGTGCCAGTAGTACGGGGACTGTCCTTGGGGAGACCCAGTACTTC. Translating it yields CASSTGTVLGETQYF.

The V call is TRBV27, the J call TRBJ1-2; tentatively, D is TRBD1 (6 bases). Germline V gene lookup returns CDR1 MNHEY and CDR2 SMNVEV (reference sequence). Trimming removed 5 bases at V and 4 bases at J, with 23 bases between. The CDR3 loop spans 17 amino acids. For the CDR3, the DNA is TGTGCCAGCAGTCCGCGGGGGGGGGCCCCGGTGGGCTATGGCTACACCTTC. Translation: CASSPRGGAPVGYGYTF.

This chain links TRBV7-3 with TRBJ2-2; D might be TRBD2 (6 bases). The CDR3 runs 16 residues. Trimming cost V 5 bases and J 5 bases, with 18 bases left between them. The germline V gene encodes CDR1 SGHTA and CDR2 FQGTGA. CDR3 amino acids: CASSRDSPGLTGELFF. Here the CDR3 DNA reads TGTGCCAGCAGCCGGGACTCACCTGGATTGACCGGGGAGCTGTTTTTT.

As to this clone: In the same sample, other DNA sequences code for this CDR3. CDR3 loop: CASSIGRPNTEAFF. DNA for the CDR3: TGTGCCAGTAGTATAGGACGGCCGAACACTGAAGCTTTCTTT. The rearrangement uses TRBV19 and TRBJ1-1; D is ambiguous. Germline V gene lookup returns CDR1 LNHDA and CDR2 SQIVND (reference sequence). V shed 1 base and J shed 1 base, with 7 bases lying between them. CDR3 size: 14 residues.

The DNA of the CDR3 is TGTGCCAGCTCACCACGGGGGGGATCGGACCAAGAGACCCAGTACTTC. Its protein product is CASSPRGGSDQETQYF. The V gene is TRBV18, the J gene TRBJ2-5; 7 bases fit TRBD2. CDR3 length equals 16 residues. Germline V gene data show CDR1 as KGHSH and CDR2 as LQKENI. The trim removed 1 base at V and 0 bases at J, leaving 5 bases unmatched.

The rearrangement uses TRBV5-1 and TRBJ2-1; no definite D call. Germline CDR1 is SGHRS and CDR2 is YFSETQ. V was pared by 4 bases and J by 4 bases, with 3 bases between. CDR3 length: 11 residues. CDR3 protein: CASSLYNEQFF. The DNA for the CDR3 is TGCGCCAGCAGCCTGTACAATGAGCAGTTCTTC.

In its sample, this clone is large. The rearrangement joins TRBV6-1 to TRBJ2-5, with 11 positions matching TRBD2. The CDR3 extends over 15 amino acids. V gave up 8 bases and J gave up 5 bases; unmatched junction bases: 10. Germline V gives CDR1 MNHNS, CDR2 SASEGT. The CDR3 DNA follows: TGTGCCAGCGCCTTTAGCGGGGGGGCGAAGGAGACCCAGTACTTC. This codes for CASAFSGGAKETQYF.

V is TRBV5-1 and J is TRBJ2-2; D is unresolved. The ends were cut back, 0 bases at V and 3 bases at J, with 9 bases in the middle. CDR3 length: 15 residues. From germline, CDR1 is SGHRS and CDR2 YFSETQ. The CDR3 sequence is CASSLDLADTGELFF. The CDR3 DNA is TGCGCCAGCAGCTTGGACCTTGCAGACACCGGGGAGCTGTTTTTT.

Points on this clone: Different DNA sequences within this sample yield the same CDR3. The V call is TRBV7-9, the J call TRBJ2-7, with TRBD1 matching over 9 bases. From germline, CDR1 is SEHNR and CDR2 FQNEAQ (reference sequence). CDR3 length equals 13 residues. The V gene end was trimmed by 4 bases and the J gene end by 6 bases; junction bases not matched to a gene: 4. In DNA, the CDR3 is TGTGCCAGCAGCTCGACAGGGGGTAGCGAGCAGTACTTC. Translated, it gives CASSSTGGSEQYF. Full variable domain (missing parts from reference TRBV7-9 and TRBJ2-7): DTGVSQNPRHKITKRGQNVTFRCDPISEHNRLYWYRQTLGQGPEFLTYFQNEAQLEKSRLLSDRFSAERPKGSFSTLEIQRTEQGDSAMYLCASSSTGGSEQYFGPGTRLTVT.

Within the sample, this clone is large. The rearrangement joins TRBV19 to TRBJ2-7, with 7 bases lining up with TRBD1. The junction had 5 bases not matched to a gene; V was cut back by 3 bases and J by 0 bases. From germline, CDR1 is LNHDA and CDR2 SQIVND (reference sequence). The CDR3 runs to 15 residues. The CDR3 coding sequence is TGTGCCAGTAGTATCGGGACAGCCAGCTCCTACGAGCAGTACTTC. Encoded protein: CASSIGTASSYEQYF.

The rearrangement joins TRBV30 to TRBJ1-1; D gene ambiguous. Germline CDR1 is GTSNPN and CDR2 is SVGIG (reference sequence). The CDR3 loop spans 13 amino acids. V was cut by 3 bases and J by 7 bases, with 15 bases left in between. In nucleotides, the CDR3 is TGTGCCTGGAGCCGTCCCCCGGCACATGAAGCTTTCTTT. It codes for CAWSRPPAHEAFF.

The V and J genes are TRBV18 and TRBJ2-7; TRBD1 matches at 7 bases. This CDR3 is built from 13 residues. Looked up from germline, CDR1 is KGHSH and CDR2 is LQKENI. V lost 6 bases to trimming and J lost 3 bases; unmatched junction nucleotides: 5. The CDR3 spells CASSSGQIYEQYF. CDR3 DNA sequence: TGTGCCAGCTCGTCGGGACAGATCTACGAGCAGTACTTC.

The V gene is TRBV5-1, the J gene TRBJ2-7, with D uncertain. Germline V gives CDR1 SGHRS, CDR2 YFSETQ. This CDR3 is 16 amino acids long. The V gene lost 0 bases and the J gene lost 3 bases, with 16 bases spanning the gap. The CDR3 bases are TGCGCCAGCAGCTTGGCCGCTGGGCGGTCACTCTACGAGCAGTACTTC. This gives the protein CASSLAAGRSLYEQYF.

V gene TRBV11-2 combines with J gene TRBJ2-1, with 9 positions matching TRBD1. CDR3 length: 13 amino acids. Germline V gene lookup returns CDR1 SGHAT and CDR2 FQNNGV. The J segment lost 8 bases and the V segment lost 6 bases, leaving 5 bases of the junction unmatched. The CDR3 coding sequence is TGTGCCAGCAGACTACAGGGGGCCGATGAGCAGTTCTTC. It specifies CASRLQGADEQFF.

This clone appeared a few times. The chain combines TRBV7-6 with TRBJ2-7, with 10 bases identical to TRBD2. The CDR3 is 14 residues long. Losses at the gene ends were 6 bases for V and 1 base for J; bases not matched to a gene: 3. In germline, CDR1 is SGHVS, CDR2 FNYEAQ. CDR3 loop: CASRASGSSYEQYF. The CDR3 DNA reads TGTGCCAGCAGAGCTAGCGGGAGTTCCTACGAGCAGTACTTC.

V and J are TRBV7-9 and TRBJ1-1; unclear D gene. The germline gives CDR1 SEHNR, CDR2 FQNEAQ (reference sequence). The CDR3 has 13 residues. V was pared by 5 bases and J by 4 bases, with 11 bases between. The CDR3 region has the DNA TGTGCCAGCAGCCCGGACGGATTCACTGAAGCTTTCTTT. This translates into CASSPDGFTEAFF.

The chain carries TRBV2 and TRBJ1-5; D is perhaps TRBD1 (5 bases). This CDR3 has 16 amino acids. CDR1 and CDR2 from the germline V gene are SNHLY and FYNNEI. Trimming cost V 7 bases and J 2 bases, with 18 bases left between them. The CDR3 nucleotides read TGTGCCAGCACCCGGGACGCCCGCATCGGCAATCAGCCCCAGCATTTT. This translates into CASTRDARIGNQPQHF. Looking up the rest from reference TRBV2 and TRBJ1-5 gives the full variable domain: EPEVTQTPSHQVTQMGQEVILRCVPISNHLYFYWYRQILGQKVEFLVSFYNNEISEKSEIFDDQFSVERPDGSNFTLKIRSTKLEDSAMYFCASTRDARIGNQPQHFGDGTRLSIL.

The rearrangement links TRBV9 to TRBJ1-1, with D hard to call. Trimming pared 0 bases from V and 5 bases from J, leaving 8 bases between. This CDR3 region has 13 residues. Germline assignment: CDR1 SGDLS and CDR2 YYNGEE. In DNA form, the CDR3 reads TGTGCCAGCAGCGTAGGCCCAGATACTGAAGCTTTCTTT. It specifies CASSVGPDTEAFF.

This chain connects TRBV6-5 to TRBJ1-5, with D hard to call. The CDR3 runs to 14 residues. V was trimmed by 5 bases and J by 2 bases, leaving 10 bases between them. The germline V gene encodes CDR1 MNHEY and CDR2 SVGAGI. The CDR3 DNA reads as TGTGCCAGCAGTCCCCGTATCGGCAATCAGCCCCAGCATTTT. The encoded protein is CASSPRIGNQPQHF.

V gene TRBV6-5 combines with J gene TRBJ1-2; 7 bases match TRBD1. V shed 4 bases, J shed 6 bases, and the junction held 5 bases outside the gene matches. Germline CDR1 MNHEY, CDR2 SVGAGI. The CDR3 length is 13 residues. CDR3 region: CASSSDRAHGYTF. DNA for the CDR3: TGTGCCAGCAGTTCTGACAGGGCCCATGGCTACACCTTC.

This clone appeared once. V is TRBV19 and J is TRBJ2-5, with TRBD1 matching over 7 bases. The J call could be wrong; TRBJ2-7 is a better fit for the DNA end. The CDR3 covers 15 residues. CDR1 LNHDA and CDR2 SQIVND come from the germline V gene (reference sequence). The DNA of the CDR3 is TGTGCCAGTAGTATCGGGACAGCCAGCTCCTACGAGCAGTACTTC. Amino acid sequence: CASSIGTASSYEQYF.

The chain recombines TRBV5-4 with TRBJ2-6, with D perhaps assigned TRBD1 or TRBD2 (5 bases each). CDR1 SGHNT and CDR2 YYREEE come from the germline V gene (reference sequence). The CDR3 has 14 residues. V was pared by 7 bases and J by 0 bases, with 8 bases between. The CDR3 DNA is TGTGCCAGCTCAGGGAGCTCTGGGGCCAACGTCCTGACTTTC. Translated: CASSGSSGANVLTF.

For the CDR3, the DNA is TGTGCCAGTAGTCCCACGAGAGACGAAAAACTGTTTTTT. The encoded protein is CASSPTRDEKLFF. The rearrangement links TRBV19 to TRBJ1-4; D ambiguous. V shed 5 bases and J shed 8 bases, with 12 bases lying between them. This CDR3 has 13 residues. Germline CDR1 is LNHDA and CDR2 is SQIVND (reference sequence).

This chain connects TRBV4-1 to TRBJ1-1; D possibly corresponds to TRBD1 (5 bases). Germline V gene lookup returns CDR1 MGHRA and CDR2 YSYEKL. There are 14 residues in the CDR3. V lost 4 bases, J lost 7 bases, and 16 bases lay in between. The CDR3 here is CASSLQSWDGEAFF. The CDR3 bases are TGCGCCAGCAGCCTGCAAAGCTGGGACGGTGAAGCTTTCTTT.

Turning to this clone: This same CDR3 is encoded by further DNA sequences in the sample. The chain employs TRBV25-1 and TRBJ1-2; D remains ambiguous. The germline gives CDR1 MGHDK, CDR2 SYGVNS. There are 11 residues in the CDR3. Trimming shortened V by 1 base and J by 4 bases, and 1 base separated the two germline ends. In nucleotides, the CDR3 is TGTGCCAGCAGTGAATCCTATGGCTACACCTTC. Translating it yields CASSESYGYTF.